The clone carrying this T cell receptor beta chain turned up a few times. Antigen specificity is unknown. Indicated treatment: oral pan-JAK inhibitor, 5-10 mg twice daily. The source of the sample is a study of CD8+ T cells in alopecia areata. Study information: Disease severity was quantified as SALT score of affected scalp area.

Findings of the study overall: Treatment with tofacitinib significantly lowered scalp clonality and reduced expanded CD8+ clones among the top 100. Lesional scalp, especially alopecia totalis/universalis, showed higher clonality than normal scalp.

cDNA serving as the sequencing template came from extracted, reverse transcribed RNA. TCRdb's copy holds only in-frame clones and misses some; the assay was immunoSEQ multiplex PCR. The sample holds 150,000 to 250,000 clones, over 45% seen once. Trimming took 5 bases from V and 6 from J; bases not matched to a gene: 9. Germline CDR1 is LNHDA and CDR2 is SQIVND (reference sequence). The CDR3 spans 15 residues. This receptor was taken from a human donor with alopecia areata. The rearrangement uses TRBV19 and TRBJ2-2; 7 bases match TRBD1. Here the sequenced sample was CD4+ T cells sorted from blood, taken at week 24, from a patient treated with tofacitinib. This chain's CDR3 is CASSLGRRGPGELFF. The CDR3, as DNA: TGTGCCAGTAGTTTAGGGAGAAGGGGGCCCGGGGAGCTGTTTTTT.